This T cell receptor beta chain is drawn from a study of Graves' ophthalmopathy and Graves' hyperthyroidism. Notes on the study in general: The model flagged ophthalmopathy progression at 65% to 71% sensitivity and 72% to 75% specificity. In blood, most expanded thyroid clonotypes above 0.001 frequency were also detected.

Scientists amplified the TCR beta CDR3 regions from RNA transcripts. The first round was an RT-PCR with HTBI primers, and the second round was a multiplex PCR. TCRdb analysed the multiplex PCR reads with MiXCR anew, one entry per CDR3 protein. The sample shows approximately 640,000 distinct CDR3 sequences, about two fifths of them seen only once. V dropped 7 bases and J dropped 0 bases, with 18 bases sitting between them. The CDR3 length is 16 residues. Germline CDR1 and CDR2: SNHLY and FYNNEI. The table lists this clonotype with many counts. Its target is unknown. Patients with other autoimmune diseases, uncontrolled infections, pregnancy or lactation were excluded.

The sample comprised peripheral blood. The gene calls are TRBV2 and TRBJ1-1; unclear D gene. The sequence was obtained from an adult man with Graves' ophthalmopathy. The CDR3 nucleotides are TGTGCCAGCACTCCGACAACAGCGACCCTGAACACTGAAGCTTTCTTT. It codes for CASTPTTATLNTEAFF.